The 24 T cell receptor beta chains below were found in one sample sequenced in a study of neoadjuvant nivolumab and ipilimumab in lung cancer. Method: immunoSEQ multiplex PCR; TCRdb's copy keeps in-frame clones and lacks some. This sample yields under 35,000 clones, of which just over 90% are seen a single time; roughly 4.5% belongs to the top ten. The sequencing here drew on peripheral blood, taken after neoadjuvant nivolumab, alone or with ipilimumab, at or shortly before surgery. The receptors derive from an adult with non-small cell lung cancer.

The chain employs TRBV7-7 and TRBJ2-2, with 8 bases fitting TRBD1. The CDR3 contains 16 residues. The germline V gene encodes CDR1 SSHAT and CDR2 FNYEAQ (reference sequence). After removal of 5 bases from V and 6 bases from J, the junction contained 11 bases not matched to a gene. The CDR3 reads CASSPGDRGPAGELFF. The CDR3 nucleotides are TGTGCCAGCAGCCCAGGAGACAGGGGACCTGCCGGGGAGCTGTTTTTT. The full variable domain, in which reference TRBV7-7 and TRBJ2-2 provide the parts outside the CDR3, is GAGVSQSPRYKVTKRGQDVTLRCDPISSHATLYWYQQALGQGPEFLTYFNYEAQPDKSGLPSDRFSAERPEGSISTLTIQRTEQRDSAMYRCASSPGDRGPAGELFFGEGSRLTVL.

The chain uses TRBV9 and TRBJ1-1; D call uncertain. Trimming removed 0 bases at V and 1 base at J, with 4 bases between. The CDR3 runs to 13 residues. Per the germline V gene, CDR1 is SGDLS and CDR2 is YYNGEE. The DNA of the CDR3 is TGTGCCAGCAGCGTAGGGAAGAACACTGAAGCTTTCTTT. Amino acid sequence: CASSVGKNTEAFF.

The chain joins TRBV7-8 to TRBJ1-4, with D possibly TRBD1 on 6 matching bases. Germline CDR1 reads SGHVS; CDR2 reads FQNEAQ. Trimming stripped 2 bases from V and 3 bases from J, with 28 bases between. The CDR3 runs to 21 residues. The CDR3 protein is CASSLRRRQARSGGANEKLFF. The CDR3 region has the DNA TGTGCCAGCAGCTTACGTCGGCGACAGGCGAGGTCAGGTGGGGCTAATGAAAAACTGTTTTTT.

The rearrangement uses TRBV20-1 and TRBJ2-5; D call uncertain. CDR1 DFQATT and CDR2 SNEGSKA come from the germline V gene (reference sequence). V lost 8 bases and J 3 bases, leaving 10 bases between the germline ends. CDR3 length: 11 residues. CDR3 protein: CSQSPEETQYF. CDR3 sequence (DNA): TGCAGTCAATCTCCCGAAGAGACCCAGTACTTC.

J is TRBJ1-1 and V is TRBV2, with a weak D call TRBD1 (5 bases). Germline assignment: CDR1 SNHLY and CDR2 FYNNEI. The V end lost 3 bases, the J end lost 7 bases, and 6 bases lay between the germline ends. This CDR3 has 11 amino acids. The CDR3: CASSEGLEAFF. The CDR3 region has the DNA TGTGCCAGCAGTGAGGGGCTTGAAGCTTTCTTT.

V usage is TRBV15 and J usage is TRBJ1-2, with 8 bases aligning to TRBD1. Per the germline V gene, CDR1 is LNHNV and CDR2 is YYDKDF (reference sequence). The ends lost 2 bases at V and 5 bases at J; junction bases unmatched: 7. This CDR3 spans 15 amino acids. This CDR3 is CATSRTGGENYGYTF. The CDR3 nucleotides read TGTGCCACCAGCAGAACAGGGGGGGAGAATTATGGCTACACCTTC.

The chain recombines TRBV9 with TRBJ1-5; D uncertain. Germline-derived CDR1 and CDR2 are SGDLS and YYNGEE. CDR3 length equals 13 residues. Trimming removed 0 bases at V and 5 bases at J, with 6 bases between. CDR3 DNA: TGTGCCAGCAGCGTAGAGGCCGATCAGCCCCAGCATTTT. Its translation is CASSVEADQPQHF.

V gene TRBV2 combines with J gene TRBJ1-2; the D is unclear. The CDR3 runs 15 residues. V was pared by 2 bases and J by 1 base, with 11 bases between. Germline-derived CDR1 and CDR2 are SNHLY and FYNNEI. The chain's CDR3 is CASSESAPINYGYTF. Here the CDR3 DNA reads TGTGCCAGCAGTGAAAGCGCTCCGATTAACTATGGCTACACCTTC.

The table lists this clone with a count of one. The chain links TRBV5-1 to TRBJ2-1; TRBD1 agrees at 7 bases. Germline V gene data show CDR1 as SGHRS and CDR2 as YFSETQ. The CDR3 runs 16 residues. After removal of 0 bases from V and 7 bases from J, the junction contained 10 bases not matched to a gene. The CDR3 sequence is CASSLAFDRVINEQFF. CDR3 nucleotide sequence: TGCGCCAGCAGCTTGGCCTTCGACAGGGTAATAAATGAGCAGTTCTTC.

There are a few counts of this clone. This chain uses TRBV4-2 with TRBJ2-1; 10 positions match TRBD1. Per the germline V gene, CDR1 is LGHNA and CDR2 is YNFKEQ. V was pared by 6 bases and J by 3 bases, with 5 bases of the junction left unmatched. The CDR3 spans 15 residues. In DNA, the CDR3 is TGTGCCAGCAGGTCAGGGACAGGGGACTACAATGAGCAGTTCTTC. This translates into CASRSGTGDYNEQFF.

V is TRBV5-5 and J is TRBJ1-2; the match to TRBD1 covers 7 bases. Looked up from germline, CDR1 is SGHKS and CDR2 is YYEKEE (reference sequence). This CDR3 has 14 residues. V dropped 4 bases and J dropped 7; count of bases not matched to a gene: 10. As DNA, the CDR3 is TGTGCCAGCAGCCTAACGCAGGGGGGGAGTGGCTACACCTTC. The encoded protein is CASSLTQGGSGYTF.

The chain is built from TRBV7-2 and TRBJ2-7; possible D gene TRBD2, 6 bases. Germline loops: CDR1 SGHTA, CDR2 FQGNSA. V was trimmed by 6 bases and J by 11 bases, leaving 20 bases between them. This CDR3 contains 13 residues. The CDR3 region is CASRRAGPTDEYF. For the CDR3, the DNA is TGTGCCAGCAGACGCGCGGGGCCCACCGATGAGTACTTC.

The chain uses TRBV7-9 and TRBJ2-7, with no clear D. Germline V CDR1 and CDR2: SEHNR, FQNEAQ (reference sequence). Trimming cost V 7 bases and J 3 bases, with 7 bases left between them. The CDR3 totals 11 residues. CDR3 loop: CASTLGYEQYF. The CDR3 DNA is TGTGCCAGCACACTCGGCTACGAGCAGTACTTC.

The gene calls are TRBV5-1 and TRBJ1-6; 7 nucleotides align to TRBD1. Germline values: CDR1 SGHRS, CDR2 YFSETQ. CDR3 size: 14 residues. Losses at the gene ends were 3 bases for V and 7 bases for J; bases not matched to a gene: 4. This chain's CDR3 is CASSWDSSNSPLHF. CDR3 nucleotide sequence: TGCGCCAGCAGCTGGGACAGCTCCAATTCACCCCTCCACTTT.

The V and J genes are TRBV18 and TRBJ1-4; D is uncertain. This CDR3 comprises 12 residues. The germline CDR1 and CDR2 sequences are KGHSH and LQKENI. The CDR3 region is CATRGVSEKLFF. The CDR3 nucleotides are TGTGCGACTCGCGGGGTCAGCGAAAAACTGTTTTTT.

In DNA, the CDR3 is TGCGCCAGCAGCTTGGCTTCTGGTCTTAGCTCCTACGAGCAGTACTTC. Translation gives CASSLASGLSSYEQYF. This chain uses TRBV5-1 with TRBJ2-7; no clear D. V was cut by 0 bases and J by 0 bases, with 13 bases left in between. The CDR3 length is 16 residues. Germline V gene data show CDR1 as SGHRS and CDR2 as YFSETQ.

The rearrangement links TRBV5-1 to TRBJ2-5, with a possible D match to TRBD2 (5 bases). The V gene's germline CDR1 is SGHRS and CDR2 YFSETQ. The CDR3 loop spans 14 amino acids. Trimming took off 1 base at V and 1 base at J, with 8 bases between the two ends. The CDR3 region is CASSLNGVQETQYF. The CDR3 nucleotides read TGCGCCAGCAGCTTGAACGGGGTCCAAGAGACCCAGTACTTC. The entire variable domain, with the rest obtained from reference TRBV5-1 and TRBJ2-5, is as follows: KAGVTQTPRYLIKTRGQQVTLSCSPISGHRSVSWYQQTPGQGLQFLFEYFSETQRNKGNFPGRFSGRQFSNSRSEMNVSTLELGDSALYLCASSLNGVQETQYFGPGTRLLVL.

The J gene is TRBJ2-7, the V gene TRBV10-3; D unresolved. Trimming pared 0 bases from V and 7 bases from J, leaving 4 bases between. From germline, CDR1 is ENHRY and CDR2 SYGVKD. The CDR3 contains 11 residues. The CDR3 spells CAISESREQYF. CDR3 DNA: TGTGCCATCAGTGAGTCGAGGGAGCAGTACTTC.

The CDR3 DNA follows: TGTGCCAGCAGCTCACGGGGGGCCCCCTACGAGCAGTACTTC. This encodes CASSSRGAPYEQYF. V is TRBV5-4 and J is TRBJ2-7; D perhaps matches TRBD2 (7 bases). Looked up from germline, CDR1 is SGHNT and CDR2 is YYREEE (reference sequence). The CDR3 sequence is 14 residues long. Trimming left V 3 bases short and J 2 bases short, with 12 bases between. The full variable domain, with the rest looked up from reference TRBV5-4 and TRBJ2-7, is ETGVTQSPTHLIKTRGQQVTLRCSSQSGHNTVSWYQQALGQGPQFIFQYYREEENGRGNFPPRFSGLQFPNYSSELNVNALELDDSALYLCASSSRGAPYEQYFGPGTRLTVT.

The chain links TRBV7-9 to TRBJ1-2; 10 positions agree with TRBD1. The V segment lost 10 bases and the J segment 3 bases; nucleotides outside the gene matches: 14. Germline CDR1 SEHNR, CDR2 FQNEAQ (reference sequence). This CDR3 spans 16 amino acids. CDR3 sequence (DNA): TGTGCCACCCTACGGGACAGGGGAACAAGTTACTATGGCTACACCTTC. The encoded protein is CATLRDRGTSYYGYTF. Supplemented by reference TRBV7-9 and TRBJ1-2, the full variable domain reads DTGVSQNPRHKITKRGQNVTFRCDPISEHNRLYWYRQTLGQGPEFLTYFQNEAQLEKSRLLSDRFSAERPKGSFSTLEIQRTEQGDSAMYLCATLRDRGTSYYGYTFGSGTRLTVV.

Only a few counts were recorded for this clone. V usage is TRBV10-3 and J usage is TRBJ2-7; tentative D call: TRBD1 (7 bases). The V end was cut by 4 bases, the J end by 6 bases, with 13 bases between. CDR3 size: 13 residues. The germline V gene encodes CDR1 ENHRY and CDR2 SYGVKD. CDR3 protein: CAISATGRPEQYF. The CDR3 DNA follows: TGTGCCATCAGTGCGACAGGGAGGCCCGAGCAGTACTTC.

This chain joins TRBV10-3 and TRBJ2-2; 9 nucleotides align to TRBD1. V lost 4 bases to trimming and J lost 4 bases; unmatched junction nucleotides: 10. CDR3 size: 17 residues. The germline V gene has CDR1 ENHRY and CDR2 SYGVKD. CDR3 loop: CAISGQGGRTSTGELFF. In DNA, the CDR3 is TGTGCCATCAGTGGACAGGGGGGACGAACGAGCACCGGGGAGCTGTTTTTT.

V usage is TRBV6-5 and J usage is TRBJ2-7; tentative D call: TRBD1 (6 bases). The CDR3 runs to 15 residues. Germline V lookup: CDR1 MNHEY, CDR2 SVGAGI. V lost 0 bases to trimming and J lost 0 bases, with 9 bases between them. Here the CDR3 reads CASSYSAGASYEQYF. Here the CDR3 DNA reads TGTGCCAGCAGTTACTCTGCAGGGGCCTCCTACGAGCAGTACTTC.

This clone was seen more than once but under ten times. The rearrangement uses TRBV10-1 and TRBJ1-6, with a tentative D call TRBD1 (5 bases). The CDR3 is 13 residues long. Germline values: CDR1 WNHNN, CDR2 SYGVQD (reference sequence). With 3 bases removed from V and 7 bases from J, the gap between germline ends came to 7 bases. The CDR3 DNA sequence: TGCGCCAGCAGTGAAGACAGCAATTCACCCCTCCACTTT. Its protein is CASSEDSNSPLHF.